This T cell receptor beta chain was recorded in a study of blood T cells in healthy people across ages. Study results and caveats: Diversity of TCR beta per million T cells declined in a roughly linear way with age.

A word on this clonotype: Its antigen is undetermined.

Per germline, CDR1 SNHLY and CDR2 FYNNEI. V gave up 8 bases and J gave up 0 bases, with 13 bases separating them. CDR3 size: 14 residues. A second PCR, run for about 7 to 11 cycles, used a sample-barcoded 5' primer plus a J-beta primer mix. A single record per CDR3 protein comes from TCRdb applying MiXCR to the 5' RACE reads. Altogether roughly 1.7 million distinct CDR3 sequences are present, about 31% being singletons, with the ten largest covering roughly 10%. Caucasian individuals from Russia who were healthy and aged about 6 to 95 acted as donors. The TCR was taken from a woman in her 30s in good health. V usage is TRBV2 and J usage is TRBJ1-1; D is possibly TRBD1 (6 bases). The specimen was blood. The CDR3 is CASGRQALNTEAFF. CDR3 DNA: TGTGCCAGCGGAAGACAGGCACTGAACACTGAAGCTTTCTTT.